Each of the 14 T cell receptor beta chains below was sequenced from the same sample in a study of response to subunit inactivated influenza vaccine. TCRdb re-called the RT-PCR reads with MiXCR, one entry per CDR3 protein. The sample holds around 160,000 distinct CDR3 sequences, roughly a tenth seen once. Material: non-naive T cells sorted from PBMCs, obtained roughly 46 days after vaccination. The receptors were sampled from a middle-aged man who received an inactivated influenza vaccine.

By sample fraction, this clonotype is medium-sized (0.01 to 0.1%). V gene TRBV4-3 combines with J gene TRBJ1-2, with a weak D call TRBD1 (5 bases). The germline gives CDR1 LGHNA, CDR2 YSLEER. Deletions cut 0 bases from V and 2 bases from J, with 10 bases between. This CDR3 is built from 15 residues. CDR3 sequence reads: CASSQDRNRNYGYTF. The CDR3 DNA reads TGCGCCAGCAGCCAAGATAGGAACAGGAACTATGGCTACACCTTC.

This sequence joins TRBV24-1 and TRBJ2-1; a weak D match, TRBD1 (6 bases). The germline gives CDR1 KGHDR, CDR2 SFDVKD. The V and J ends lost 4 bases and 5 bases respectively, with 14 bases between them. The CDR3 covers 15 residues. Here the CDR3 DNA reads TGTGCCACCAGTGACATCCGGGACAAGAACAATGAGCAGTTCTTC. Protein: CATSDIRDKNNEQFF.

This clonotype was picked up a small number of times. The CDR3 reads CASSKHQGKETQYF. The CDR3 region has the DNA TGTGCCAGCAGTAAACATCAGGGGAAAGAGACCCAGTACTTC. The chain has TRBV28 and TRBJ2-5; perhaps TRBD1 as D (6 bases). This CDR3 has 14 amino acids. Germline V gene sequence: CDR1 MDHEN, CDR2 SYDVKM. V lost 5 bases, J lost 3 bases, and 13 bases lay in between.

There are a few counts of this clonotype. The chain joins TRBV20-1 to TRBJ1-2; unclear D gene. Trimming stripped 6 bases from V and 2 bases from J, with 13 bases between. The CDR3 is made up of 13 amino acids. Germline V gene sequence: CDR1 DFQATT, CDR2 SNEGSKA (reference sequence). CDR3 amino acids: CSAGGLANYGYTF. CDR3 sequence (DNA): TGCAGTGCAGGTGGACTGGCCAACTATGGCTACACCTTC.

This clonotype has a count of ten or more. CDR3 in amino acids: CASSKVRETQYF. In DNA form, the CDR3 reads TGCGCCAGCTCCAAAGTGAGGGAGACCCAGTACTTC. The rearrangement joins TRBV5-1 to TRBJ2-5; no definite D call. Trimming took off 7 bases at V and 5 bases at J, with 12 bases between the two ends. The CDR3 spans 12 residues. The germline V gene has CDR1 SGHRS and CDR2 YFSETQ.

V gene TRBV7-2 combines with J gene TRBJ2-1; 13 nucleotides match TRBD2. CDR3 length: 15 amino acids. V lost 5 bases to trimming and J lost 7 bases; unmatched junction nucleotides: 5. Germline CDR1 and CDR2: SGHTA and FQGNSA. The CDR3 loop is CASSILAGGRNEQFF. The CDR3 region has the DNA TGTGCCAGCAGCATACTAGCGGGGGGGCGGAATGAGCAGTTCTTC.

In its sample, this clonotype was seen a few times. This chain links TRBV20-1 with TRBJ1-5; D is unclear. This CDR3 contains 14 residues. Germline V lookup: CDR1 DFQATT, CDR2 SNEGSKA (reference sequence). V gave up 3 bases and J gave up 4 bases, with 13 bases separating them. CDR3 bases: TGCAGTGCTAGGGATCCCCTTGCGAATCAGCCCCAGCATTTT. Translated: CSARDPLANQPQHF.

Many counts were recorded for this clonotype. V gene TRBV12-3 or TRBV12-4 combines with J gene TRBJ2-1, with D unclear. Trimming left V 5 bases short and J 7 bases short, with 6 bases between. This CDR3 comprises 11 residues. The CDR3 reads CASSPKNEQFF. DNA for the CDR3: TGTGCCAGCAGTCCGAAGAATGAGCAGTTCTTC.

The table lists this clonotype with many counts. V and J are TRBV5-1 and TRBJ2-7; 8 nucleotides match TRBD1. V was clipped by 6 bases and J by 4 bases; unmatched bases: 9. The germline V gene has CDR1 SGHRS and CDR2 YFSETQ. The CDR3 is 14 residues long. CDR3 amino acids: CASKAGTGPYEQYF. The CDR3 DNA sequence: TGCGCCAGCAAAGCCGGGACAGGACCTTACGAGCAGTACTTC.

This clonotype was picked up many times. The chain is built from TRBV6-1 and TRBJ2-1; 9 nucleotides match TRBD1. The CDR3 is 15 amino acids. The V and J ends lost 6 bases and 7 bases, in that order; junction bases with no gene match: 10. CDR1 is MNHNS, CDR2 SASEGT, per germline. The CDR3 bases are TGTGCCAGCAGGAACCCGGGACAGGGTTTGAATGAGCAGTTCTTC. Protein product: CASRNPGQGLNEQFF.

This clonotype has only a few counts. The rearrangement uses TRBV6-2 or TRBV6-3 and TRBJ2-7; 7 bases are a match to TRBD1. The V segment lost 4 bases and the J segment 3 bases; nucleotides outside the gene matches: 6. The CDR3 runs 14 residues. Germline V gene data show CDR1 as MNHEY and CDR2 as SVGEGT. The CDR3 sequence: CASSSGQLRYEQYF. CDR3 DNA sequence: TGTGCCAGCAGTTCGGGACAGCTGCGCTACGAGCAGTACTTC.

This clonotype occurred many times. The V gene is TRBV28, the J gene TRBJ2-7; either TRBD1 or TRBD2 may supply D (5 bases each). The V gene's germline CDR1 is MDHEN and CDR2 SYDVKM. The V and J ends lost 4 bases and 2 bases respectively, with 21 bases between them. CDR3 length: 17 amino acids. CDR3 DNA: TGTGCCAGCAGTTCCATTGTCCCAATGGGACGGACCTACGAGCAGTACTTC. Translated, it gives CASSSIVPMGRTYEQYF. The full variable domain, its missing parts supplied by reference TRBV28 and TRBJ2-7, is DVKVTQSSRYLVKRTGEKVFLECVQDMDHENMFWYRQDPGLGLRLIYFSYDVKMKEKGDIPEGYSVSREKKERFSLILESASTNQTSMYLCASSSIVPMGRTYEQYFGPGTRLTVT.

The V gene is TRBV10-2, the J gene TRBJ1-5; TRBD1 matches 7 bases. With 6 bases clipped from V and 7 bases from J, the junction kept 6 bases outside the gene matches. CDR3 length equals 13 residues. The germline V gene encodes CDR1 WSHSY and CDR2 SAAADI. CDR3 sequence: CASRQGVGQPQHF. The CDR3 nucleotides read TGCGCCAGCAGGCAGGGGGTCGGGCAGCCCCAGCATTTT.

This clonotype came up a few times. This chain links TRBV20-1 with TRBJ2-5; 12 bases are a match to TRBD2. CDR1 DFQATT and CDR2 SNEGSKA come from the germline V gene (reference sequence). V gave up 4 bases and J gave up 4 bases; unmatched junction bases: 4. CDR3 length: 14 amino acids. CDR3 sequence: CSATTSGRGETQYF. The DNA for the CDR3 is TGCAGTGCTACGACTAGCGGGAGAGGAGAGACCCAGTACTTC.